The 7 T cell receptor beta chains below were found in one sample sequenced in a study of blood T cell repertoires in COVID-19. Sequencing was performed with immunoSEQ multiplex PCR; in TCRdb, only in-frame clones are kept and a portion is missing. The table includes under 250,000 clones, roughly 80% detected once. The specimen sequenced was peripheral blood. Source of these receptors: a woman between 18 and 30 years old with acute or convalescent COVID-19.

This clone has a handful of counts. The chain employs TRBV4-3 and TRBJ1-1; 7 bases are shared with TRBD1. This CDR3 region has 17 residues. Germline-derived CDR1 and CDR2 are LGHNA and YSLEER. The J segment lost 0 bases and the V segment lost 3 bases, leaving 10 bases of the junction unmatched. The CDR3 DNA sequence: TGCGCCAGCAGCCAGACCGGGACAGCCCGCTTGAACACTGAAGCTTTCTTT. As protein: CASSQTGTARLNTEAFF.

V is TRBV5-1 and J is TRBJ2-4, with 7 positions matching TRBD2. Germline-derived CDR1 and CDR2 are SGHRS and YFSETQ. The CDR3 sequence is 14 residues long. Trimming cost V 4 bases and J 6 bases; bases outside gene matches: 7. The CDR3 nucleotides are TGCGCCAGCAGCCCTGGACTAGAGGGAAACATTCAGTACTTC. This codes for CASSPGLEGNIQYF. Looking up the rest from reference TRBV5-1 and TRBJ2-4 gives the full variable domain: KAGVTQTPRYLIKTRGQQVTLSCSPISGHRSVSWYQQTPGQGLQFLFEYFSETQRNKGNFPGRFSGRQFSNSRSEMNVSTLELGDSALYLCASSPGLEGNIQYFGAGTRLSVL.

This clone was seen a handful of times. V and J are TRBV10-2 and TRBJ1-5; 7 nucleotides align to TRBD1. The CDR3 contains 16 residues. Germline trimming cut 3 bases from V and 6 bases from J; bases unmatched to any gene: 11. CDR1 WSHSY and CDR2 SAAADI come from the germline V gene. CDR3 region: CASSDGQAIVPQPQHF. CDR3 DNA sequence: TGCGCCAGCAGTGATGGACAGGCCATAGTCCCTCAGCCCCAGCATTTT.

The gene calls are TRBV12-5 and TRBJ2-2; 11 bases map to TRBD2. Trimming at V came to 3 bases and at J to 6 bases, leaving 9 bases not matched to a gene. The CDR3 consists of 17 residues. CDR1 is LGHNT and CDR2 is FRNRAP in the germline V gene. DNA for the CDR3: TGTGCTAGTGGTTTCACTAGCGGGAGCGGTTTTTCCGGGGAGCTGTTTTTT. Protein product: CASGFTSGSGFSGELFF.

CDR3 sequence: CASSGPGLAVQETQYF. CDR3 DNA sequence: TGTGCCAGCAGCGGGCCGGGACTAGCGGTACAAGAGACCCAGTACTTC. The chain links TRBV7-8 to TRBJ2-5; 11 nucleotides line up with TRBD2. The junction had 7 bases not matched to a gene; V was cut back by 5 bases and J by 2 bases. The CDR3 length is 16 residues. In germline, CDR1 is SGHVS, CDR2 FQNEAQ.

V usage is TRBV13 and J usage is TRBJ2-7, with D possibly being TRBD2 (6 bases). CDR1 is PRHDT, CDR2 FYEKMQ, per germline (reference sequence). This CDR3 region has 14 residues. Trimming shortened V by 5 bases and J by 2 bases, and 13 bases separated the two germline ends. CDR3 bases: TGTGCCAGCAGCCTCCGGGACTTGCCCTACGAGCAGTACTTC. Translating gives CASSLRDLPYEQYF.

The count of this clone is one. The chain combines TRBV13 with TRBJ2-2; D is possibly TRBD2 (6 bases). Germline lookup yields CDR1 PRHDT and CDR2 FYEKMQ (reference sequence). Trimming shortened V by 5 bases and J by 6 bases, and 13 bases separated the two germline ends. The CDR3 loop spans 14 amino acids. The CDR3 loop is CASSRIGGAGELFF. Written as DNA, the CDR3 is TGTGCCAGCAGCAGGATCGGGGGAGCCGGGGAGCTGTTTTTT.